This T cell receptor (beta chain) was sequenced during a study of graft-versus-host responses after intestinal transplantation. General study points: Circulating GvH clones peaking coincided with falling HvG clones soon after transplant. Some GvH clones were seen earlier in gut or blood, suggesting intestinal origin.

As for this clone: Its specificity is unknown.

Profiled with immunoSEQ multiplex PCR; TCRdb holds only in-frame clones, not every one. The sample consists of some 120,000 clones, about nine tenths of them appearing once. Germline loops: CDR1 MNHEY, CDR2 SMNVEV (reference sequence). Trimming removed 0 bases at V and 2 bases at J, with 14 bases between. The CDR3 has 17 residues. The chain links TRBV27 to TRBJ2-1; D gene uncertain. The clonotype originates from a human donor who received an intestinal transplant. This specimen was unstimulated CD4+ T cells sorted from spleen or lymph node cells, taken before intestinal transplant. The CDR3 is CASSLSLLKQTYNEQFF. The CDR3 DNA sequence: TGTGCCAGCAGTTTATCGCTCTTAAAACAGACCTACAATGAGCAGTTCTTC.